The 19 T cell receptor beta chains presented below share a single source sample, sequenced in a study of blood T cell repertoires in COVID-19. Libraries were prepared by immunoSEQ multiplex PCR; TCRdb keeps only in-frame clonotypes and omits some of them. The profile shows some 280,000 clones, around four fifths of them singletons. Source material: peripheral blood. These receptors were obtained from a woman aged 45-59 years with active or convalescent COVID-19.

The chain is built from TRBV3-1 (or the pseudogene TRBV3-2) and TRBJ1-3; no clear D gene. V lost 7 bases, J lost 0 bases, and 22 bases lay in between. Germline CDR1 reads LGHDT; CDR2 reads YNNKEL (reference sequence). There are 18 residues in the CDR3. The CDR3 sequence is CASTRGASGASSGNTIYF. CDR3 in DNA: TGTGCCAGCACCCGTGGAGCTTCGGGAGCATCCTCTGGAAACACCATATATTTT.

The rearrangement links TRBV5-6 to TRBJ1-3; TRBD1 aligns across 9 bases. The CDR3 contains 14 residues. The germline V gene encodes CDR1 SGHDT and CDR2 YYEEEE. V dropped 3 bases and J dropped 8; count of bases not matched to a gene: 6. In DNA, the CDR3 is TGTGCCAGCAGCTGGGACAGGGAATGGGACACCATATATTTT. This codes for CASSWDREWDTIYF.

In DNA form, the CDR3 reads TGTGCCAGCAGCCCCAGACAGGAAGGAAACACCATATATTTT. Amino acids: CASSPRQEGNTIYF. This chain links TRBV6-6 with TRBJ1-3, with D maybe TRBD1 (6 bases). V lost 6 bases, J lost 4 bases, and 13 bases lay in between. Germline values: CDR1 MNHNY, CDR2 SVGAGI (reference sequence). This CDR3 has 14 residues.

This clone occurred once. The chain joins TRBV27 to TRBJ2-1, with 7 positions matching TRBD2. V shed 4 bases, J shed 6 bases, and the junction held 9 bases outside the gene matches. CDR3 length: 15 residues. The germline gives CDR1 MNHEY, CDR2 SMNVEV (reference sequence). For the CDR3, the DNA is TGTGCCAGCAGTTCCCGCCGGGACTACCTCAATGAGCAGTTCTTC. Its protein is CASSSRRDYLNEQFF.

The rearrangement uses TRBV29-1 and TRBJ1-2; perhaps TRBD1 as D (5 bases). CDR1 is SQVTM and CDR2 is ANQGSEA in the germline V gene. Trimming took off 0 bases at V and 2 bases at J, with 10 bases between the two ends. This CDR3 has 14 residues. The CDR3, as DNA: TGCAGCGTTGAAGATCCCGACAGAAACTATGGCTACACCTTC. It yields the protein CSVEDPDRNYGYTF.

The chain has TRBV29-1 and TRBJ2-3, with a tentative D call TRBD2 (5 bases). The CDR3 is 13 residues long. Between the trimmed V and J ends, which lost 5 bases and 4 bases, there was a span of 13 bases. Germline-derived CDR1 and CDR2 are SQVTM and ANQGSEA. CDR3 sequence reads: CSVRGSKSDTQYF. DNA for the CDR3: TGCAGCGTTAGAGGGAGTAAGTCAGATACGCAGTATTTT.

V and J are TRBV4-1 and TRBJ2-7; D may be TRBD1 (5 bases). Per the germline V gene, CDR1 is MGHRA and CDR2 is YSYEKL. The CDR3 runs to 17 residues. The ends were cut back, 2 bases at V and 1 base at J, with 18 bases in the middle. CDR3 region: CASSQILRGKASYEQYF. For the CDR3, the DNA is TGCGCCAGCAGCCAAATATTAAGGGGCAAGGCGTCCTACGAGCAGTACTTC.

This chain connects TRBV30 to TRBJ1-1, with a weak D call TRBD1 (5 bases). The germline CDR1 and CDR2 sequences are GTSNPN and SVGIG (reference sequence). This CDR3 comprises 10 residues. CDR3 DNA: TGTGCAAGTGGGGGAGGGCTAGCTTTCTTT. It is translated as CASGGGLAFF.

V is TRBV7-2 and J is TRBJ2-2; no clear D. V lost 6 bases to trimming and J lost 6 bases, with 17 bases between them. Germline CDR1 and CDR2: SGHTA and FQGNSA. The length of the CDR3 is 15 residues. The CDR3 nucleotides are TGTGCCAGCAGGTCGCCGGTTCCCCAGGCCGGGGAGCTGTTTTTT. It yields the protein CASRSPVPQAGELFF.

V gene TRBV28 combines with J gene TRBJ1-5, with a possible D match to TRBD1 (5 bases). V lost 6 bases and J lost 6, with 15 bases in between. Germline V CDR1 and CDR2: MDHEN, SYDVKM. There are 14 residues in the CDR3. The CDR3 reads CASRVRVSSQPQHF. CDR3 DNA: TGTGCCAGCAGGGTCAGGGTGAGTAGTCAGCCCCAGCATTTT. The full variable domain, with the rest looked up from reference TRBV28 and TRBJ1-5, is DVKVTQSSRYLVKRTGEKVFLECVQDMDHENMFWYRQDPGLGLRLIYFSYDVKMKEKGDIPEGYSVSREKKERFSLILESASTNQTSMYLCASRVRVSSQPQHFGDGTRLSIL.

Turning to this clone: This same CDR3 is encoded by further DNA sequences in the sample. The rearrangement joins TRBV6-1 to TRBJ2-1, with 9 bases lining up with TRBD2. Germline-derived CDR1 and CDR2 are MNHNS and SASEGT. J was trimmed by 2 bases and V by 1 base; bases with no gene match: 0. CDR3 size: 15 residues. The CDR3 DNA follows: TGTGCCAGCAGTGAAGGACTAGCGGCCTACAATGAGCAGTTCTTC. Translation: CASSEGLAAYNEQFF.

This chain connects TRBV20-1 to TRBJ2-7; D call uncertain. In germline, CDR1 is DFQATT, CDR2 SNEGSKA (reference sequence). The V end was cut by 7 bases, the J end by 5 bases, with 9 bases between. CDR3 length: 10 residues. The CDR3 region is CSVGGNEQYF. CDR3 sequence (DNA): TGCAGTGTCGGCGGCAACGAGCAGTACTTC.

Here the CDR3 DNA reads TGTGCCAGCAGTGAAGCGCTTGGAATCTATCAGGGCCCAGGTGAAGCTTTCTTT. Translation: CASSEALGIYQGPGEAFF. The V and J genes are TRBV2 and TRBJ1-1; a weak D match, TRBD1 (5 bases). V was trimmed by 0 bases and J by 7 bases, leaving 24 bases between them. This CDR3 contains 18 residues. Per the germline V gene, CDR1 is SNHLY and CDR2 is FYNNEI.

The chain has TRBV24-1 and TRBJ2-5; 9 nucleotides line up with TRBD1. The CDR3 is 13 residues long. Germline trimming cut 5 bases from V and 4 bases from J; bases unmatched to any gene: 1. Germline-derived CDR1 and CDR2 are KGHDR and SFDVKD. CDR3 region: CATSGTGVETQYF. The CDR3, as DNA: TGTGCCACCAGTGGGACAGGGGTAGAGACCCAGTACTTC.

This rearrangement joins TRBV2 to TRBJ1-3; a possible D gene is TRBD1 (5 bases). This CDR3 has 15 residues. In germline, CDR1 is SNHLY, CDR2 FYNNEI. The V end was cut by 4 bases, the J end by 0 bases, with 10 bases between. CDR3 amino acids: CASSVTGLSGNTIYF. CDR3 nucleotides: TGTGCCAGCAGTGTTACAGGCCTCTCTGGAAACACCATATATTTT.

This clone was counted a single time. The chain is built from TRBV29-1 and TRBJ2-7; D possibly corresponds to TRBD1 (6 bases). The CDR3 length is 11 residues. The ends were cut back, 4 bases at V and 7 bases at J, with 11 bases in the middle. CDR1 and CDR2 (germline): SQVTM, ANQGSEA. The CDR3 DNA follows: TGCAGCGTTGTTGGGGGCGGAGAGCAGTACTTC. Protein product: CSVVGGGEQYF.

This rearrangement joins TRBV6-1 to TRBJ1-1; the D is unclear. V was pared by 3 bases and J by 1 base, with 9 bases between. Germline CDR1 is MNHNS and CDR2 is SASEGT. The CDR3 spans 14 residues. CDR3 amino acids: CASSEFGRNTEAFF. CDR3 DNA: TGTGCCAGCAGTGAGTTCGGGAGGAACACTGAAGCTTTCTTT.

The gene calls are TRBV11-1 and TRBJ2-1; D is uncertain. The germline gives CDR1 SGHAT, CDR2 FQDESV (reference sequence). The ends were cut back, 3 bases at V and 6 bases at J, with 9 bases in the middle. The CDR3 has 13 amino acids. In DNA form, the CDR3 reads TGTGCCAGCAGCTTTCGTTGGCTCAATGAGCAGTTCTTC. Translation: CASSFRWLNEQFF.

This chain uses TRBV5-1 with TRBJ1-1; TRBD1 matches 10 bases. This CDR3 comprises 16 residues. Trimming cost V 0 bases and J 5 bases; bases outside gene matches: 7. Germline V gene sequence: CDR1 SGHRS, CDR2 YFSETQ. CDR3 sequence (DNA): TGCGCCAGCAGCTTGGCCCCGACAGGGGGCGGAACTGAAGCTTTCTTT. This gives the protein CASSLAPTGGGTEAFF.